The source of this T cell receptor beta chain is a study of cytomegalovirus exposure and HLA in healthy donors. This CDR3 is 14 amino acids long. Germline V lookup: CDR1 ENHRY, CDR2 SYGVKD. The V gene end was trimmed by 2 bases and the J gene end by 8 bases; junction bases not matched to a gene: 5. Primers: 60 Vbeta forward and 13 Jbeta reverse. Profiling relied on immunoSEQ multiplex PCR, and the TCRdb table lists in-frame clones only, not all of them. This sample carries 90,000 or so clones, 82% of them seen once, and the ten largest clones take over 3%. The sequenced sample was PBMCs. The chain joins TRBV10-3 to TRBJ2-1; 8 positions agree with TRBD1. This TCR was recovered from a man aged 45 to 65 in good health and CMV-seronegative. For the CDR3, the DNA is TGTGCCATCAGTGAGGGGACAGGCATGTATGAGCAGTTCTTC. Translating it yields CAISEGTGMYEQFF.